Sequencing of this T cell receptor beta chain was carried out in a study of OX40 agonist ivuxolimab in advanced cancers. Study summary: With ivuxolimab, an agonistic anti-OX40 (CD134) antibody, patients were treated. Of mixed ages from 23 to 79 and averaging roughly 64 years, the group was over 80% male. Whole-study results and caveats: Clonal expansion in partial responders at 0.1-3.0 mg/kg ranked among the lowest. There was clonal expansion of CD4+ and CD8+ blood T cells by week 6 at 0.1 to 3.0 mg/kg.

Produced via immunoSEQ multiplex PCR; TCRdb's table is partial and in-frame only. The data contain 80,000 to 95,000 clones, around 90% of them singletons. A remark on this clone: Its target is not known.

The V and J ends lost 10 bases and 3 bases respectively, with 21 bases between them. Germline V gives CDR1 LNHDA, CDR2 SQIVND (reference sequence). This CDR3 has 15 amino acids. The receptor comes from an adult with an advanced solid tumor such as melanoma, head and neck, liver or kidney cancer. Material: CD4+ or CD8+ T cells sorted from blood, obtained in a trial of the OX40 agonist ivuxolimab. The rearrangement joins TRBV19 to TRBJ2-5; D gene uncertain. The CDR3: CATSLIKHAKETQYF. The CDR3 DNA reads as TGTGCCACCTCGCTGATTAAACACGCCAAAGAGACCCAGTACTTC.